The 16 T cell receptor beta chains listed next were all sequenced from one sample in a study of T cell responses to AZD1222 COVID-19 vaccine. Profiling relied on immunoSEQ multiplex PCR, and the TCRdb table lists in-frame clones only, not all of them. The sample lists roughly 150,000 clones, 90% seen once, with roughly 6% in the top ten. The starting material was peripheral blood, obtained 28 days after the second AZD1222 dose. These receptors originate from an adult who received the AZD1222 COVID-19 vaccine.

The V gene is TRBV28, the J gene TRBJ1-2, with a weak D call TRBD1 (5 bases). Trimming pared 10 bases from V and 2 bases from J, leaving 26 bases between. This CDR3 spans 17 amino acids. Germline CDR1 reads MDHEN; CDR2 reads SYDVKM. The CDR3 sequence is CAILGRDRLNPNYGYTF. In nucleotides, the CDR3 is TGTGCCATCCTTGGTAGGGACCGCCTCAATCCGAACTATGGCTACACCTTC.

The chain employs TRBV5-4 and TRBJ1-2, with D uncertain. The CDR3 totals 14 residues. Trimming cost V 5 bases and J 8 bases, with 19 bases left between them. The germline CDR1 and CDR2 sequences are SGHNT and YYREEE (reference sequence). In nucleotides, the CDR3 is TGTGCCAGCAGAGCTCCAGGACCGTCCCACGGCTACACCTTC. It translates to CASRAPGPSHGYTF.

The J gene is TRBJ1-6, the V gene TRBV6-5, with 10 bases lining up with TRBD1. V was pared by 5 bases and J by 10 bases, with 8 bases of the junction left unmatched. CDR1 MNHEY and CDR2 SVGAGI come from the germline V gene. CDR3 size: 15 residues. CDR3 loop: CASSTGTGERSPLHF. The CDR3, as DNA: TGTGCCAGCAGTACTGGGACAGGGGAACGATCACCCCTCCACTTT.

The gene calls are TRBV10-3 and TRBJ1-2; 8 bases agree with TRBD1. This CDR3 is built from 17 residues. Germline CDR1 reads ENHRY; CDR2 reads SYGVKD. Unmatched junction bases numbered 7, after V lost 0 bases and J lost 1 base. The CDR3 sequence is CAISESPGTGDNYGYTF. The CDR3 nucleotides read TGTGCCATCAGTGAGTCACCGGGGACAGGTGATAACTATGGCTACACCTTC.

V is TRBV5-6 and J is TRBJ1-5, with TRBD1 as a possible D gene (5 bases). The CDR3 extends over 14 amino acids. V lost 4 bases and J 5 bases, leaving 13 bases between the germline ends. Germline V lookup: CDR1 SGHDT, CDR2 YYEEEE. CDR3 bases: TGTGCCAGCAGCATAGGGACCGAAGATCAGCCCCAGCATTTT. Protein product: CASSIGTEDQPQHF.

The rearrangement links TRBV4-1 to TRBJ2-5, with TRBD1 as a possible D gene (6 bases). Germline assignment: CDR1 MGHRA and CDR2 YSYEKL. Trimming took off 4 bases at V and 3 bases at J, with 12 bases between the two ends. This CDR3 has 14 residues. DNA for the CDR3: TGCGCCAGCAGCCCGGGACAAACCAAAGAGACCCAGTACTTC. Translated: CASSPGQTKETQYF.

The J gene is TRBJ2-2, the V gene TRBV5-1; TRBD1 matches at 11 bases. CDR1 is SGHRS and CDR2 is YFSETQ in the germline V gene. The CDR3 covers 16 residues. V was clipped by 2 bases and J by 6 bases; unmatched bases: 6. The CDR3 loop is CASSFTGTGGSGELFF. The CDR3, as DNA: TGCGCCAGCAGCTTTACCGGGACAGGGGGGTCCGGGGAGCTGTTTTTT.

About this clone itself: Within the sample, other DNA sequences also encode this same CDR3. The chain couples TRBV2 to TRBJ1-5, with TRBD1 matching 8 bases. The CDR3 is 13 amino acids. V trimming: 6 bases; J trimming: 2 bases; junction bases outside the gene matches: 0. CDR1 is SNHLY, CDR2 FYNNEI, per germline. The CDR3 loop is CASRGQGNQPQHF. CDR3 DNA: TGTGCCAGCAGGGGACAGGGCAATCAGCCCCAGCATTTT.

The gene calls are TRBV18 and TRBJ1-3; D is possibly TRBD1 (5 bases). The ends were cut back, 5 bases at V and 0 bases at J, with 8 bases in the middle. The germline V gene has CDR1 KGHSH and CDR2 LQKENI. The CDR3 totals 14 residues. The CDR3 region is CASSGTDSGNTIYF. The CDR3, as DNA: TGTGCCAGCTCAGGGACTGACTCTGGAAACACCATATATTTT.

The chain employs TRBV19 and TRBJ2-7; 10 nucleotides agree with TRBD1. Germline V gives CDR1 LNHDA, CDR2 SQIVND (reference sequence). V lost 8 bases, J lost 1 base, and 8 bases stayed unmatched. The CDR3 runs to 15 residues. The CDR3 spells CASSRPGQGSYEQYF. CDR3 in DNA: TGTGCCAGTTCTCGACCGGGACAGGGGTCCTACGAGCAGTACTTC.

The rearrangement joins TRBV18 to TRBJ1-6, with 7 bases lining up with TRBD1. CDR1 is KGHSH, CDR2 LQKENI, per germline. Trimming took 2 bases from V and 0 from J; bases not matched to a gene: 7. The CDR3 has 18 amino acids. CDR3 sequence reads: CASSPYLQGSSYNSPLHF. DNA of the CDR3: TGTGCCAGCTCACCATATCTACAGGGGAGCTCCTATAATTCACCCCTCCACTTT. The full variable domain, rest sourced from reference TRBV18 and TRBJ1-6, is NAGVMQNPRHLVRRRGQEARLRCSPMKGHSHVYWYRQLPEEGLKFMVYLQKENIIDESGMPKERFSAEFPKEGPSILRIQQVVRGDSAAYFCASSPYLQGSSYNSPLHFGNGTRLTVT.

The chain joins TRBV7-9 to TRBJ2-5; 13 bases fit TRBD2. This CDR3 comprises 15 residues. J gave up 5 bases and V 3 bases, and 3 bases lay outside the gene matches. CDR1 SEHNR and CDR2 FQNEAQ come from the germline V gene (reference sequence). The CDR3 DNA reads as TGTGCCAGCAGCTTCCCGACTAGCGGGAGGGAGACCCAGTACTTC. It specifies CASSFPTSGRETQYF.

A single count supports this clone. The genes are TRBV19 and TRBJ2-2; D might be TRBD1 (5 bases). The CDR3 is made up of 15 amino acids. Germline-derived CDR1 and CDR2 are LNHDA and SQIVND (reference sequence). With 7 bases removed from V and 4 bases from J, the gap between germline ends came to 16 bases. The CDR3 DNA reads as TGTGCCAGTAACCGACAGATTGCAGGCACCGGGGAGCTGTTTTTT. Its translation: CASNRQIAGTGELFF.

The chain recombines TRBV7-2 with TRBJ1-3; no definite D call. Looked up from germline, CDR1 is SGHTA and CDR2 is FQGNSA. The V end was cut by 1 base, the J end by 4 bases, with 11 bases between. The CDR3 has 15 residues. Written as DNA, the CDR3 is TGTGCCAGCAGCTTAGATCTTGGAGCCGGAAACACCATATATTTT. Protein sequence: CASSLDLGAGNTIYF.

The V and J genes are TRBV5-1 and TRBJ2-3, with 9 positions matching TRBD1. Per germline, CDR1 SGHRS and CDR2 YFSETQ. Trimming took 4 bases from V and 1 from J; bases not matched to a gene: 4. This CDR3 has 15 amino acids. As DNA, the CDR3 is TGCGCCAGCAGCGAAAGGACAGGGGGCACAGATACGCAGTATTTT. Its protein is CASSERTGGTDTQYF.

The gene calls are TRBV28 and TRBJ1-6; D remains ambiguous. This CDR3 contains 14 residues. V lost 7 bases to trimming and J lost 8 bases, with 15 bases between them. The germline CDR1 and CDR2 sequences are MDHEN and SYDVKM. DNA of the CDR3: TGTGCCAGCACCCCGGGCAGTCGTTATTCACCCCTCCACTTT. This codes for CASTPGSRYSPLHF.